This T cell receptor (beta chain) was sequenced in a study of T-cell reconstitution after alpha-beta-depleted transplantation in children listed by TCRdb under 2016. General notes on the study: T-cell immune reconstitution after TCRalphabeta/CD19-depleted allogeneic hematopoietic cell transplantation in children was quantitatively tracked in the study by means of TCR repertoire profiling.

This sample's treatment or condition label indicates: allogeneic hematopoietic cell transplantation with graft depleted of TCRalphabeta T cells and CD19 B cells. TCRalphabeta/CD19-depleted allogeneic hematopoietic cell grafts were given to the transplant recipients, all of whom were children. There are a few counts of this clonotype. This receptor's antigen is unknown. No much larger clone is present one base from it, and per-base qualities are unavailable. Receptor libraries were prepared by PCR. TCRdb shows the sequencer as Illumina HiSeq 2500. TCR libraries were prepared with molecular barcoding, using unique molecular identifiers to normalize TCRbeta repertoire quantification. TCRdb reprocessed the public reads (quality trimming at Q25 with fastp, clone calling with MiXCR) and kept in-frame beta chains. Rows with a matching CDR3 protein are joined into one entry that keeps the most common DNA and genes. Counted in this sample were about 580,000 distinct CDR3 sequences; more than 20% of them appeared once. The ten most abundant clones make up over 12% of the sample.

Study-wide conclusions, independent of this receptor: Hyperexpanded clone frequencies declined over subsequent months; after one year, T-cell counts and TCRbeta diversity were mostly attributed to newly produced T cells. In some patients, the high TCRbeta diversity seen at day 60 was put down to recipient T cells and intrathymic progenitors that had survived conditioning. About two months after transplant, the apparently early recovery of alphabetaT-cell counts reportedly depended on just several hundred clones that had expanded rapidly and came from non-depleted graft cells.

This TCR was recovered from a boy in the first two years of life who had a stem cell transplant for acute myeloid leukemia, so the T cells may come from the graft donor. The starting material was PBMCs, mostly from graft donor cells, obtained 360 days after TCRalphabeta/CD19-depleted stem cell transplant.

DNA sequence: TGCAGTGCTAGAGATTCCCGGGGGTCTAGCACAGATACGCAGTATTTT. Its translation reads: CSARDSRGSSTDTQYF. The sequence links TRBV20-1 to TRBJ2-3; TRBD2 is possibly the D segment (6 matching bases). V is clipped by 0 bases and J by 0 bases, and the sequence between their germline boundaries is 13 bases long. There are 16 amino acids in the CDR3, from cysteine to phenylalanine inclusive. Left in the record is the CDR3 DNA by itself, 48 bases read in frame from the first base. CDR1 DFQATT and CDR2 SNEGSKA were looked up in the germline V gene (reference sequence).